This T cell receptor (beta chain) originates from a study of tumor and adjacent non-tumor tissue in lung cancer. Regarding the study as a whole: Tumor repertoires had a smaller top 100 clone share than normal lung.

The CDR3 length is 15 residues. CDR1 is SGHDT, CDR2 YYEEEE, per germline. Three rounds of nested PCR, following a modified ARM-PCR protocol, produced the TCRbeta library. TCRdb itself ran the multiplex PCR reads through MiXCR, one entry per CDR3 protein. In the table there are 95,000 to 150,000 distinct CDR3 sequences, 66% of which are singletons. RNA was extracted from bulk tissue without any cell sorting. Notes on this clonotype: Its matching antigen is unknown. The junction and the germline gene differ at one end; a read error may be behind it.

The chain uses TRBV5-6 and TRBJ2-1; 8 nucleotides align to TRBD1. The sequence was obtained from a man between 25 and 39 years old with non-small cell lung cancer. Sequencing used lung tumor tissue. The DNA of the CDR3 is TGTACCAGCAGCCACCGTGACAGGGGTTACAATGAGCAGTTCTTC. As protein: CTSSHRDRGYNEQFF. Full variable domain (remainder filled in from reference TRBV5-6 and TRBJ2-1): DAGVTQSPTHLIKTRGQQVTLRCSPKSGHDTVSWYQQALGQGPQFIFQYYEEEERQRGNFPDRFSGHQFPNYSSELNVNALLLGDSALYLCTSSHRDRGYNEQFFGPGTRLTVL.